Listed below are T cell receptor beta chains from one sample, sequenced in a study of blood T cells in healthy people across ages. One entry per CDR3 protein results from TCRdb running MiXCR on the 5' RACE reads. Of about 1,500,000 distinct CDR3 sequences in the sample, over 25% were seen once. Sequencing was carried out using blood. These receptor sequences come from a woman in her 30s in good health. The CDR3 runs from the conserved cysteine through the conserved F or W. D genes are given only for firm matches. The size field is filled for only some rows; it gives once, few, many or a size class.

>NA|TRBV27|NA|TRBJ2-7
TGTGCCAACAGTCAGGAGGGGGGCGAGCAGTACTTC
CANSQEGGEQYF
>NA|TRBV30|NA|TRBJ1-1
TGTGCCTGGAGTGGGGGTGGAACTGAAGCTTTCTTT
CAWSGGGTEAFF
>NA|TRBV6-6|NA|TRBJ2-1
TGTGCCAGCAGTTACAACCCCCGACCTCCCTACAATGAGCAGTTCTTC
CASSYNPRPPYNEQFF
>NA|TRBV6-1|NA|TRBJ1-1
TGTGCCAGCAGTGGAAGGGACTACGCGAACACTGAAGCTTTCTTT
CASSGRDYANTEAFF
>TRBD2|TRBV7-2|NA|TRBJ2-1
TGTGCCAGCACCTCCCCATGGGCGGGGGTGGGAAATGAGCAGTTCTTC
CASTSPWAGVGNEQFF
>NA|TRBV7-9|NA|TRBJ2-2
TGTGCCAGCAGCGCTTCCGGGGCAGGGGAGTACACCGGGGAGCTGTTTTTT
CASSASGAGEYTGELFF
>NA|TRBV30|NA|TRBJ2-4
TGTGCCTGGCAGAGCGGCAACATTCAGTACTTC
CAWQSGNIQYF
>NA|TRBV12-5|NA|TRBJ2-1
TGTGCTAGTGGCCCGGTCAATGAGCAGTTCTTC
CASGPVNEQFF
>NA|TRBV12-3/TRBV12-4|NA|TRBJ1-1
TGTGCCAGCAGTTTGGGTTGGGGGAACACTGAAGCTTTCTTT
CASSLGWGNTEAFF
>NA|TRBV27|NA|TRBJ1-1
TGTGCCAGCAGTTTAGGGGTCGGGTTAAACACTGAAGCTTTCTTT
CASSLGVGLNTEAFF
>NA|TRBV7-2|NA|TRBJ1-5
TGTGCCAGCAGCTTAGAAGGAGGTTACAGTCAGCCCCAGCATTTT
CASSLEGGYSQPQHF
>NA|TRBV18|NA|TRBJ2-7
TGTGCCAGCTCACCTGAGGGCTACTCCTACAATGAGCAGTACTTC
CASSPEGYSYNEQYF
>TRBD1|TRBV7-3|once|TRBJ2-2
TGTGCCAGCAGCTTAAATAGGGACAGCTCGAACACCGGGGAGCTGTTTTTT
CASSLNRDSSNTGELFF
>TRBD1|TRBV5-6|NA|TRBJ2-7
TGTGCCAGCAGCTTGGCGGCAGGGGGCGAGCAGTACTTC
CASSLAAGGEQYF
>NA|TRBV27|few|TRBJ2-1
TGTGCCAGCAATGGCAGGGGCTCCTACAATGAGCAGTTCTTC
CASNGRGSYNEQFF
>NA|TRBV20-1|many|TRBJ2-5
TGCAGTGCTAGAGATGGGCCTAAAGGGGAGACCCAGTACTTC
CSARDGPKGETQYF
>NA|TRBV7-2|few|TRBJ1-2
TGTGCCAGCACCCGAGAATATTCTAACTATGGCTACACCTTC
CASTREYSNYGYTF
>TRBD1|TRBV5-1|NA|TRBJ2-7
TGCGCCAGCAGCTTGTATCGGGGGACAGGGATATACGGGCAGTACTTC
CASSLYRGTGIYGQYF
>NA|TRBV7-2|NA|TRBJ2-5
TGTGCCAGCAGGTCGACGGAGTTGGGGGGCGAGACCCAGTACTTC
CASRSTELGGETQYF
>NA|TRBV6-5|few|TRBJ2-7
TGTGCCAGCAGTTGCACCCCCAGGGGCCACGAGCAGTACTTC
CASSCTPRGHEQYF
>NA|TRBV27|many|TRBJ1-6
TGTGCCAGCAGAATCAGGAGCTCCTATAATTCACCCCTCCACTTT
CASRIRSSYNSPLHF
>NA|TRBV28|many|TRBJ2-7
TGTGCCAGCAGTTCCACCATACTCGAGCAGTACTTC
CASSSTILEQYF
>TRBD1|TRBV29-1|many|TRBJ1-2
TGCAGCGTTTTTGGGACAGGGGTTGGCTACACCTTC
CSVFGTGVGYTF